These 27 T cell receptor beta chains came from one sample sequenced in a study of PD-1 blockade in classical Hodgkin lymphoma (dated by TCRdb to about 2020). The method was the immunoSEQ multiplex PCR assay. In its TCRdb copy, this immuneACCESS table keeps in-frame sequences only and misses some clones. Where compared with another copy, unresolved V genes explain less than half of these, and the others have no known cause. This sample gives more than 90,000 clones in total; roughly four fifths of them show up just once. Together, the top ten hold 15% to 20% of the sample. The time point label here, explained by the study, means: cycle 2 day 1 (C2D1) of nivolumab. Every trial patient had relapsed after autologous stem cell transplantation, and cohorts A, B and C differed in prior brentuximab vedotin exposure. Sequencing used peripheral blood mononuclear cells (PBMCs), obtained before the second cycle of nivolumab. The receptors stem from a human donor with classical Hodgkin lymphoma.

The chain has TRBV18 and TRBJ2-3; no firm D call. Germline V gives CDR1 KGHSH, CDR2 LQKENI. The CDR3 is 13 residues long. V was cut by 4 bases and J by 8 bases, with 13 bases left in between. The CDR3 here is CASSHETYGTQYF. DNA for the CDR3: TGTGCCAGCTCACATGAGACCTACGGTACGCAGTATTTT. Full variable domain (outside the CDR3, taken from reference TRBV18 and TRBJ2-3): NAGVMQNPRHLVRRRGQEARLRCSPMKGHSHVYWYRQLPEEGLKFMVYLQKENIIDESGMPKERFSAEFPKEGPSILRIQQVVRGDSAAYFCASSHETYGTQYFGPGTRLTVL.

The CDR3 nucleotides read TGTGCCAGCAGTGGGCCCGGCAGGGGACGCTACGAGCAGTACTTC. Translation gives CASSGPGRGRYEQYF. This chain joins TRBV27 and TRBJ2-7; tentative D call: TRBD1 (6 bases). The CDR3 sequence is 15 residues long. The germline CDR1 and CDR2 sequences are MNHEY and SMNVEV (reference sequence). Trimming shortened V by 5 bases and J by 3 bases, and 17 bases separated the two germline ends.

V is TRBV5-1 and J is TRBJ2-1; 9 bases match TRBD2. The V and J ends lost 0 bases and 4 bases, in that order; junction bases with no gene match: 2. Per germline, CDR1 SGHRS and CDR2 YFSETQ. The CDR3 extends over 15 amino acids. CDR3 in amino acids: CASSLDSGSYNEQFF. The CDR3 coding sequence is TGCGCCAGCAGCTTGGATAGCGGGAGTTACAATGAGCAGTTCTTC.

The V and J genes are TRBV14 and TRBJ2-1; D might be TRBD2 (6 bases). V was clipped by 1 base and J by 9 bases, with 10 bases between them. Germline V gives CDR1 SGHDN, CDR2 FVKESK. CDR3 length equals 13 residues. Written as DNA, the CDR3 is TGTGCCAGCAGCCAAGTCTTGGGAGGTGAGCAGTTCTTC. Translated: CASSQVLGGEQFF.

The V call is TRBV28, the J call TRBJ1-4; D may be TRBD1 (5 bases). CDR1 is MDHEN and CDR2 is SYDVKM in the germline V gene. The CDR3 loop spans 15 amino acids. V was pared by 5 bases and J by 3 bases, with 13 bases between. The CDR3 DNA reads TGTGCCAGCAGTCACAGATCGGGGCCTAATGAAAAACTGTTTTTT. It codes for CASSHRSGPNEKLFF.

The chain is built from TRBV28 and TRBJ2-1; the match to TRBD1 covers 11 bases. CDR1 MDHEN and CDR2 SYDVKM come from the germline V gene. Unmatched junction bases numbered 1, after V lost 4 bases and J lost 2 bases. The CDR3 spans 15 residues. The CDR3 spells CASSSGQGAYNEQFF. The CDR3 nucleotides read TGTGCCAGCAGTTCGGGACAGGGGGCCTACAATGAGCAGTTCTTC.

The table lists this clone with a count of one. This chain connects TRBV7-6 to TRBJ1-4; D is possibly TRBD1 (6 bases). Germline lookup yields CDR1 SGHVS and CDR2 FNYEAQ. V was shortened by 1 base and J by 5 bases, with 11 bases between the two germline ends. There are 15 residues in the CDR3. This chain's CDR3 is CASSLGQAGNEKLFF. DNA of the CDR3: TGTGCCAGCAGCTTAGGACAGGCTGGCAATGAAAAACTGTTTTTT.

There are a few counts of this clone. The V call is TRBV2, the J call TRBJ1-1; 8 bases are a match to TRBD1. The CDR3 spans 11 residues. After removal of 11 bases from V and 1 base from J, the junction contained 0 bases not matched to a gene. Germline V CDR1 and CDR2: SNHLY, FYNNEI. The CDR3 region has the DNA TGTGCCGGGACAGGGAACACTGAAGCTTTCTTT. Protein: CAGTGNTEAFF. Filled out from reference TRBV2 and TRBJ1-1, the complete variable domain reads EPEVTQTPSHQVTQMGQEVILRCVPISNHLYFYWYRQILGQKVEFLVSFYNNEISEKSEIFDDQFSVERPDGSNFTLKIRSTKLEDSAMYFCAGTGNTEAFFGQGTRLTVV.

The chain recombines TRBV10-3 with TRBJ2-2, with 8 bases that match TRBD2. Germline CDR1 ENHRY, CDR2 SYGVKD. V lost 7 bases and J lost 3; bases outside the gene matches: 7. This CDR3 contains 15 residues. The CDR3 DNA is TGTGCCATCAAGGAGGAGCGGGAGCACACCGGGGAGCTGTTTTTT. This encodes CAIKEEREHTGELFF.

The V call is TRBV4-1, the J call TRBJ2-7; tentatively, D is TRBD2 (5 bases). CDR3 length: 13 residues. V was cut by 4 bases and J by 2 bases, with 9 bases left in between. CDR1 is MGHRA, CDR2 YSYEKL, per germline. The CDR3 region is CASSLGLTYEQYF. For the CDR3, the DNA is TGCGCCAGCAGCCTCGGACTGACCTACGAGCAGTACTTC.

J is TRBJ2-3 and V is TRBV6-5; D gene uncertain. The germline V gene has CDR1 MNHEY and CDR2 SVGAGI. The CDR3 loop spans 11 amino acids. The V gene lost 6 bases and the J gene lost 5 bases, with 6 bases spanning the gap. The CDR3 region has the DNA TGTGCCAGCAGCTTCCTAGATACGCAGTATTTT. Protein: CASSFLDTQYF.

The chain couples TRBV5-1 to TRBJ2-2; 11 bases align to TRBD1. The CDR3 runs 16 residues. V was pared by 4 bases and J by 6 bases, with 8 bases of the junction left unmatched. Germline V gives CDR1 SGHRS, CDR2 YFSETQ. This CDR3 reads CASSPEGTGGSGELFF. The CDR3 bases are TGCGCCAGCAGCCCCGAAGGGACAGGGGGATCCGGGGAGCTGTTTTTT. Drawing the rest from reference TRBV5-1 and TRBJ2-2, the complete variable domain is KAGVTQTPRYLIKTRGQQVTLSCSPISGHRSVSWYQQTPGQGLQFLFEYFSETQRNKGNFPGRFSGRQFSNSRSEMNVSTLELGDSALYLCASSPEGTGGSGELFFGEGSRLTVL.

This clone has a handful of counts. CDR3 nucleotide sequence: TGTGCCAGCAGCCCCCGGGCAAGCTCCTACAATGAGCAGTTCTTC. It specifies CASSPRASSYNEQFF. The chain is built from TRBV14 and TRBJ2-1; no clear D. This CDR3 is 15 amino acids long. Germline V lookup: CDR1 SGHDN, CDR2 FVKESK. Deletions cut 4 bases from V and 0 bases from J, with 10 bases between.

The sample holds a few counts of this clone. This chain links TRBV30 with TRBJ1-1; 7 bases line up with TRBD1. The length of the CDR3 is 14 residues. Germline-derived CDR1 and CDR2 are GTSNPN and SVGIG (reference sequence). V was clipped by 0 bases and J by 2 bases; unmatched bases: 3. The CDR3 here is CAWSVRTGNTEAFF. DNA of the CDR3: TGTGCCTGGAGTGTACGGACAGGAAACACTGAAGCTTTCTTT.

The V call is TRBV18, the J call TRBJ1-2; D is ambiguous. Germline V CDR1 and CDR2: KGHSH, LQKENI. The CDR3 covers 12 residues. Deletions cut 3 bases from V and 6 bases from J, with 8 bases between. CDR3 loop: CASSPSGDGYTF. The CDR3 DNA sequence: TGTGCCAGCTCACCGAGTGGGGATGGCTACACCTTC.

The rearrangement uses TRBV9 and TRBJ2-1; 11 bases agree with TRBD2. The length of the CDR3 is 15 residues. The trim removed 4 bases at V and 13 bases at J, leaving 13 bases unmatched. Germline V CDR1 and CDR2: SGDLS, YYNGEE. The CDR3 DNA follows: TGTGCCAGCAGCCCCCGTGTAGCGGGAGGGCTAGAACAGTTCTTC. It translates to CASSPRVAGGLEQFF.

This clone appeared a single time. Since a much larger clone is just one base distant, this may be a read error. The same CDR3 also results from other DNA sequences found in this sample. The chain couples TRBV10-2 to TRBJ2-2; tentatively, D is TRBD1 or TRBD2 (5 bases each). This CDR3 has 14 residues. V lost 9 bases to trimming and J lost 8 bases, with 19 bases between them. CDR1 and CDR2 (germline): WSHSY, SAAADI. The CDR3 spells CARAIDGGSGELFF. For the CDR3, the DNA is TGCGCCAGAGCGATCGATGGGGGATCTGGGGAGCTGTTTTTT.

The chain links TRBV7-9 to TRBJ2-1, with 14 bases fitting TRBD2. The CDR3 sequence is 15 residues long. The J segment lost 9 bases and the V segment lost 5 bases, leaving 6 bases of the junction unmatched. Looked up from germline, CDR1 is SEHNR and CDR2 is FQNEAQ (reference sequence). The CDR3 reads CASSRGLAGGGEQFF. Here the CDR3 DNA reads TGTGCCAGCAGCCGCGGACTAGCGGGAGGTGGTGAGCAGTTCTTC.

V is TRBV21-1 and J is TRBJ1-3. TRBV21-1 is reported as a pseudogene. The CDR3 is 15 amino acids. The DNA of the CDR3 is TGTGCCAGCACCCCGGGAGGGAACTCTGGAAACACCATATATTTT. Amino acids: CASTPGGNSGNTIYF.

The gene calls are TRBV30 and TRBJ2-5, with no clear D. In germline, CDR1 is GTSNPN, CDR2 SVGIG (reference sequence). The CDR3 contains 12 residues. Trimming left V 0 bases short and J 5 bases short, with 7 bases between. CDR3 DNA: TGTGCCTGGAGTGTTCTGGGGGAGACCCAGTACTTC. Translating gives CAWSVLGETQYF. The full variable domain, completed using reference TRBV30 and TRBJ2-5, is SQTIHQWPATLVQPVGSPLSLECTVEGTSNPNLYWYRQAAGRGLQLLFYSVGIGQISSEVPQNLSASRPQDRQFILSSKKLLLSDSGFYLCAWSVLGETQYFGPGTRLLVL.

This chain uses TRBV6-1 with TRBJ2-1; 9 bases align to TRBD1. V was clipped by 8 bases and J by 8 bases; unmatched bases: 10. Per the germline V gene, CDR1 is MNHNS and CDR2 is SASEGT. There are 14 residues in the CDR3. For the CDR3, the DNA is TGTGCCAGCTGGGGCTACAGGGGGCGTGATGAGCAGTTCTTC. Encoded protein: CASWGYRGRDEQFF.

The CDR3 DNA follows: TGTGCCAGCAGCCAACCTCCCCAGGGCGAGCAGTACTTC. Encoded protein: CASSQPPQGEQYF. The chain combines TRBV14 with TRBJ2-7; possible D gene TRBD1, 5 bases. V lost 2 bases to trimming and J lost 6 bases, with 11 bases between them. This CDR3 spans 13 amino acids. Germline V CDR1 and CDR2: SGHDN, FVKESK.

The DNA for the CDR3 is TGTGCCAGCAAACTAGCGGTGAGCTCCTACAATGAGCAGTTCTTC. Protein: CASKLAVSSYNEQFF. The gene calls are TRBV6-6 and TRBJ2-1; 8 bases line up with TRBD2. CDR3 length: 15 amino acids. V lost 7 bases and J lost 0; bases outside the gene matches: 5. Germline V gene data show CDR1 as MNHNY and CDR2 as SVGAGI (reference sequence).

This clone was detected only once. CDR3 nucleotides: TGTGCCAGCAGCTCGGACAGGGGGCGCGTGGAGACCCAGTACTTC. Translation: CASSSDRGRVETQYF. The chain links TRBV7-9 to TRBJ2-5; TRBD1 agrees at 11 bases. The length of the CDR3 is 15 residues. V was clipped by 4 bases and J by 5 bases; unmatched bases: 6. In germline, CDR1 is SEHNR, CDR2 FQNEAQ (reference sequence).

The V and J genes are TRBV7-3 and TRBJ2-3; D unresolved. The germline V and J ends were trimmed by 1 base and 6 bases, with 8 bases remaining between them. Per germline, CDR1 SGHTA and CDR2 FQGTGA. This CDR3 comprises 13 residues. CDR3 DNA sequence: TGTGCCAGCAGCTTAAACCCAGTGGATACGCAGTATTTT. It translates to CASSLNPVDTQYF.

The rearrangement uses TRBV6-5 and TRBJ2-7; TRBD2 matches at 11 bases. CDR1 MNHEY and CDR2 SVGAGI come from the germline V gene. The CDR3 extends over 13 amino acids. J was trimmed by 3 bases and V by 6 bases; bases with no gene match: 1. The CDR3 DNA follows: TGTGCCAGCAGACTAGCGGGAGACTACGAGCAGTACTTC. Encoded protein: CASRLAGDYEQYF.

The chain links TRBV6-1 to TRBJ2-3; D call uncertain. The germline V and J ends were trimmed by 7 bases and 2 bases, with 4 bases remaining between them. Germline V CDR1 and CDR2: MNHNS, SASEGT. The CDR3 is 11 amino acids. This CDR3 reads CASTVTDTQYF. CDR3 bases: TGTGCCAGCACAGTCACAGATACGCAGTATTTT.